These T cell receptor beta chains were read from a single sample in a study of shared clonotypes between healthy human individuals. Assay: immunoSEQ multiplex PCR; the TCRdb copy retains only in-frame clones and omits some. This sample has 1.5 million to 2.5 million clones; approximately 95% occur once, and the top ten carry approximately 1.2%. The sequencing input was naive CD8+ T cells sorted from blood. Receptor source: a young man in good health. CDR3s include the opening cysteine and the closing phenylalanine or tryptophan. The D gene is left open where the match is weak. Only part of the rows carry a size: once, few, many, or a class if the clone is expanded.

TRBJ2-7 . TRBV6-1 TRBD2 CASSEWREVGEQYF TGTGCCAGCAGTGAGTGGCGGGAGGTGGGTGAGCAGTACTTC
TRBJ2-4 once TRBV2 . CASSEGPGGKNIQYF TGTGCCAGCAGTGAAGGGCCGGGCGGAAAAAACATTCAGTACTTC
TRBJ2-7 . TRBV5-1 TRBD1 CASSSSWDRGTYEQYF TGCGCCAGCAGTTCGTCGTGGGACAGGGGGACCTACGAGCAGTACTTC
TRBJ2-5 . TRBV19 . CASSIFRGQETQYF TGTGCCAGTAGTATATTTAGGGGCCAAGAGACCCAGTACTTC
TRBJ2-7 . TRBV7-6 . CASSLVGSSYEQYF TGTGCCAGCAGCTTAGTGGGTAGCTCCTACGAGCAGTACTTC
TRBJ2-5 . TRBV9 . CASSVSQGTQYF TGTGCCAGCAGCGTATCCCAGGGGACCCAGTACTTC
TRBJ2-7 . TRBV5-4 . CASGEAGYSYEQYF TGTGCCAGCGGTGAGGCAGGGTACTCCTACGAGCAGTACTTC
TRBJ2-7 . TRBV13 TRBD2 CASSAGLAIHEQYF TGTGCCAGCTCCGCGGGACTAGCGATCCACGAGCAGTACTTC
TRBJ2-3 . TRBV5-1 . CASSFPDSRTDTQYF TGCGCCAGCAGCTTCCCGGACTCCCGGACAGATACGCAGTATTTT
TRBJ2-5 . TRBV7-6 TRBD2 CASAAGGGAETQYF TGTGCCAGCGCAGCGGGAGGTGGGGCGGAGACCCAGTACTTC
TRBJ1-4 . TRBV6-1 TRBD1 CASSEVPDRADEKLFF TGTGCCAGCAGTGAAGTCCCGGACAGGGCGGATGAAAAACTGTTTTTT
TRBJ1-4 . TRBV7-9 TRBD1 CASSQLAGTGVEKLFF TGTGCCAGCAGCCAATTAGCCGGGACAGGGGTAGAAAAACTGTTTTTT
TRBJ1-5 . TRBV28 TRBD1 CASSLRRDREGMMFQPQHF TGTGCCAGCAGCCTGCGAAGGGACAGGGAAGGAATGATGTTCCAGCCCCAGCATTTT
TRBJ2-5 . TRBV21-1 . CASSKGHTPGETQYF TGTGCCAGCAGCAAAGGGCACACTCCAGGAGAGACCCAGTACTTC
TRBJ2-1 once TRBV6-6 TRBD2 CASSSGLAAYNEQFF TGTGCCAGCAGTTCAGGACTAGCGGCCTACAATGAGCAGTTCTTC
TRBJ1-2 . TRBV28 . CASSFLGLGGYTF TGTGCCAGCAGTTTTCTGGGGCTGGGTGGCTACACCTTC
TRBJ2-6 . TRBV28 TRBD1 CASSQPGQGRVGPGANVLTF TGTGCCAGCAGTCAACCGGGACAGGGGAGGGTTGGGCCGGGGGCCAACGTCCTGACTTTC